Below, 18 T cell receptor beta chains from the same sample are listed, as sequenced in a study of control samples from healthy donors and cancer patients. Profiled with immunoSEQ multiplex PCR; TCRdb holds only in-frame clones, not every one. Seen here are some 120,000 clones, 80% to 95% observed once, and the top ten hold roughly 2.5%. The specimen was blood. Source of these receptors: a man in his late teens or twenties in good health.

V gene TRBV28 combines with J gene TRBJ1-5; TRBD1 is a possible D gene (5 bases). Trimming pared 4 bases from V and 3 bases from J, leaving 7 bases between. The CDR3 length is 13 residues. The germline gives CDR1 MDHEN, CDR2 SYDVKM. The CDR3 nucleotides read TGTGCCAGCAGTTCAGGGTTCAATCAGCCCCAGCATTTT. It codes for CASSSGFNQPQHF.

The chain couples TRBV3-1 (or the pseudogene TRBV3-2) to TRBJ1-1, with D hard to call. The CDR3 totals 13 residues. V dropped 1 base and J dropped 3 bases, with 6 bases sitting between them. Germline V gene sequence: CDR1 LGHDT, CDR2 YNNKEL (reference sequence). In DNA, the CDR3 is TGTGCCAGCAGCCAAGGTGAGGACACTGAAGCTTTCTTT. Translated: CASSQGEDTEAFF.

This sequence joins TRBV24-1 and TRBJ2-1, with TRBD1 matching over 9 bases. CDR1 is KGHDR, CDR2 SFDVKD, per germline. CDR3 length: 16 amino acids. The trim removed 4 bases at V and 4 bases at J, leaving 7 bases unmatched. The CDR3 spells CATSERTGEFYNEQFF. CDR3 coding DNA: TGTGCCACCAGTGAGAGGACAGGGGAATTTTACAATGAGCAGTTCTTC.

The CDR3 spells CASSIGLAAGGGALDTQYF. CDR3 DNA sequence: TGTGCCAGTAGTATTGGGCTAGCAGCAGGGGGGGGTGCTTTAGATACGCAGTATTTT. V and J are TRBV19 and TRBJ2-3, with D perhaps TRBD1 or TRBD2 (7 bases each). V was shortened by 3 bases and J by 5 bases, with 27 bases between the two germline ends. Germline loops: CDR1 LNHDA, CDR2 SQIVND (reference sequence). This CDR3 contains 19 residues.

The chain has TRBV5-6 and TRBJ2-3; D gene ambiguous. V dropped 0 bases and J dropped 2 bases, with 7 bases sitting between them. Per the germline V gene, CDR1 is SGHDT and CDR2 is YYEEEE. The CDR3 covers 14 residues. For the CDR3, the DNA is TGTGCCAGCAGCTTGGGACTCCTCACAGATACGCAGTATTTT. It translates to CASSLGLLTDTQYF. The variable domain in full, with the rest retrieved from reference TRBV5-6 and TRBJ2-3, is DAGVTQSPTHLIKTRGQQVTLRCSPKSGHDTVSWYQQALGQGPQFIFQYYEEEERQRGNFPDRFSGHQFPNYSSELNVNALLLGDSALYLCASSLGLLTDTQYFGPGTRLTVL.

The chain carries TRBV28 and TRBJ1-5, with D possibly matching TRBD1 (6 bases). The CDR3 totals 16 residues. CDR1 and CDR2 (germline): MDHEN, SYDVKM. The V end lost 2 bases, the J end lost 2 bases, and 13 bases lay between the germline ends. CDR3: CASSLGDNLGNQPQHF. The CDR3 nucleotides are TGTGCCAGCAGTTTAGGGGACAATTTAGGCAATCAGCCCCAGCATTTT.

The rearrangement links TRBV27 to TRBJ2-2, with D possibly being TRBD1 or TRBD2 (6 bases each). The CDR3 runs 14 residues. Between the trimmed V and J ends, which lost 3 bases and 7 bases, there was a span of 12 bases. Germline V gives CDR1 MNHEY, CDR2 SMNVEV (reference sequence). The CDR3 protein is CASSFRGGIGELFF. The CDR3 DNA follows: TGTGCCAGCAGTTTCCGAGGGGGGATCGGGGAGCTGTTTTTT.

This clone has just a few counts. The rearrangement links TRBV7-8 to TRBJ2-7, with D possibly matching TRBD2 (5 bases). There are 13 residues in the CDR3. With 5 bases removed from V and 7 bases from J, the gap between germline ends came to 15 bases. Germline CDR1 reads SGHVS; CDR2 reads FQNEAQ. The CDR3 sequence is CASSKAPSGEQYV. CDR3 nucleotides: TGTGCCAGCAGCAAGGCCCCATCGGGGGAGCAGTACGTC.

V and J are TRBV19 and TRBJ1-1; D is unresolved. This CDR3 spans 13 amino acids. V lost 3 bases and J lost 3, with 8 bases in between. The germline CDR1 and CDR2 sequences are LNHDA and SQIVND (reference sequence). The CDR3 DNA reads TGTGCCAGTAGTATTAGTGAGGACACTGAAGCTTTCTTT. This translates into CASSISEDTEAFF. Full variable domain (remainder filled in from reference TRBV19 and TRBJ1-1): DGGITQSPKYLFRKEGQNVTLSCEQNLNHDAMYWYRQDPGQGLRLIYYSQIVNDFQKGDIAEGYSVSREKKESFPLTVTSAQKNPTAFYLCASSISEDTEAFFGQGTRLTVV.

The CDR3 spells CASSQDIIGGALDTEAFF. CDR3 bases: TGTGCCAGCAGCCAAGATATCATAGGTGGGGCCCTAGACACTGAAGCTTTCTTT. This sequence joins TRBV3-1 (or the pseudogene TRBV3-2) and TRBJ1-1; a weak D match, TRBD1 (5 bases). Trimming took off 0 bases at V and 3 bases at J, with 20 bases between the two ends. This CDR3 is 18 amino acids long. Germline V gene lookup returns CDR1 LGHDT and CDR2 YNNKEL (reference sequence).

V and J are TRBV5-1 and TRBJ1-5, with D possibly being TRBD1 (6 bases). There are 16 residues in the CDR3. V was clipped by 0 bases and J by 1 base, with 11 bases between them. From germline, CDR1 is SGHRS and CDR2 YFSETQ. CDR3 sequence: CASSLGGRGSNQPQHF. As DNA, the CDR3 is TGCGCCAGCAGCTTGGGGGGGCGCGGAAGCAATCAGCCCCAGCATTTT. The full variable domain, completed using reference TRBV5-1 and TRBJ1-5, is KAGVTQTPRYLIKTRGQQVTLSCSPISGHRSVSWYQQTPGQGLQFLFEYFSETQRNKGNFPGRFSGRQFSNSRSEMNVSTLELGDSALYLCASSLGGRGSNQPQHFGDGTRLSIL.

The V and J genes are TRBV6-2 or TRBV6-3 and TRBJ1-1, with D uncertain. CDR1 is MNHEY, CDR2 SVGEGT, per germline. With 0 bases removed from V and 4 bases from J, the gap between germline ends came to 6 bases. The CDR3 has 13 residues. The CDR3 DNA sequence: TGTGCCAGCAGTTACTCCCACCCCACTGAAGCTTTCTTT. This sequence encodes CASSYSHPTEAFF.

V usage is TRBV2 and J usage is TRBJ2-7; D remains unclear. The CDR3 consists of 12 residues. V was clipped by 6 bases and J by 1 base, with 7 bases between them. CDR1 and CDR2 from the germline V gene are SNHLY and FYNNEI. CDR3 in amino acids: CASSLRSYEQYV. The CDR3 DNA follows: TGTGCCAGCAGCCTCAGATCCTACGAGCAGTACGTC.

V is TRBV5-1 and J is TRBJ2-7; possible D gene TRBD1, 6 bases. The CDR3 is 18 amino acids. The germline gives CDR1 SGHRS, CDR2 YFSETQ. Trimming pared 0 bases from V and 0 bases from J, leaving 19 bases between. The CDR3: CASSLAQPDSTLSYEQYF. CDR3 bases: TGCGCCAGCAGCTTGGCCCAACCGGACAGCACACTCTCCTACGAGCAGTACTTC. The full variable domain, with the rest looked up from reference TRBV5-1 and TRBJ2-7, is KAGVTQTPRYLIKTRGQQVTLSCSPISGHRSVSWYQQTPGQGLQFLFEYFSETQRNKGNFPGRFSGRQFSNSRSEMNVSTLELGDSALYLCASSLAQPDSTLSYEQYFGPGTRLTVT.

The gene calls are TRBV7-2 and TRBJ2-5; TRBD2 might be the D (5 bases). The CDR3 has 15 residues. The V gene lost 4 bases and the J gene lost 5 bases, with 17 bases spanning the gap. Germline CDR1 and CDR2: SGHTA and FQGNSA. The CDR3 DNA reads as TGTGCCAGCAGCTCTTACGAGAGTACGGGGGAGACCCAGTACTTC. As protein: CASSSYESTGETQYF.

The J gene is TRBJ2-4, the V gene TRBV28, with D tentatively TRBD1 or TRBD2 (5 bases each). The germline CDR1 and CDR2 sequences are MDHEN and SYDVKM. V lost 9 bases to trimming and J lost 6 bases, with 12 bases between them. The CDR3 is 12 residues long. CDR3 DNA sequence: TGTGCCAGTGCAGGGAGTACAAACATTCAGTACTTC. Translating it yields CASAGSTNIQYF.

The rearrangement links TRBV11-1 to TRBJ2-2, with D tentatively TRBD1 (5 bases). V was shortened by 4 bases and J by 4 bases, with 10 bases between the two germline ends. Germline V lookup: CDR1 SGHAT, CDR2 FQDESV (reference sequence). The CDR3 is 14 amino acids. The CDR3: CASSSARATGELFF. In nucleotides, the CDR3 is TGTGCCAGCAGCTCCGCCAGGGCCACCGGGGAGCTGTTTTTT. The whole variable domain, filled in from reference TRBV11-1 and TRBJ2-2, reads EAEVAQSPRYKITEKSQAVAFWCDPISGHATLYWYRQILGQGPELLVQFQDESVVDDSQLPKDRFSAERLKGVDSTLKIQPAELGDSAMYLCASSSARATGELFFGEGSRLTVL.

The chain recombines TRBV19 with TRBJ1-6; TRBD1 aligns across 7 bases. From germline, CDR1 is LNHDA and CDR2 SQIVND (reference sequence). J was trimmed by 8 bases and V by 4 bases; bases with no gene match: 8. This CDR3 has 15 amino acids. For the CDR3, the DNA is TGTGCCAGTAGTAACCAGGGACAGCGATATTCACCCCTCCACTTT. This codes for CASSNQGQRYSPLHF. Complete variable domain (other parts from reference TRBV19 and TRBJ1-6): DGGITQSPKYLFRKEGQNVTLSCEQNLNHDAMYWYRQDPGQGLRLIYYSQIVNDFQKGDIAEGYSVSREKKESFPLTVTSAQKNPTAFYLCASSNQGQRYSPLHFGNGTRLTVT.